In this sample, the clone carrying this T cell receptor beta chain turned up a few times. Antigen specificity is unknown. The CDR3 length is 13 residues. Germline CDR1 is LNHDA and CDR2 is SQIVND (reference sequence). Trimming took off 5 bases at V and 11 bases at J, with 18 bases between the two ends. The protocol was immunoSEQ multiplex PCR, while the TCRdb copy is restricted to in-frame clones and leaves out a portion. Among about 46,000 clones listed, around 80% were seen once. This specimen belongs to a study of PD-1 blockade in classical Hodgkin lymphoma. General study results and limits: With CD4+ cells, TCR diversity rose significantly by C4D1, but not with CD8+ cells.

Every patient had relapsed following autologous stem cell transplantation, and cohorts differed in brentuximab vedotin exposure. The V gene is TRBV19, the J gene TRBJ1-1; no firm D call. The sequence was collected from a human donor with classical Hodgkin lymphoma. This sample comprised peripheral blood mononuclear cells (PBMCs), obtained before the second cycle of nivolumab. The CDR3 protein is CASSLPSGVAAFF. The DNA for the CDR3 is TGTGCCAGTAGTCTTCCCAGTGGGGTTGCGGCTTTCTTT.